This TCR beta chain emerged from a study of human versus mouse CDR3 diversity and MHC coevolution. Overall study context: Reportedly, immunoSEQ detects one in 200,000 T cells with minimized PCR bias.

Naive CD4 T cells were sorted as CD45RO-negative, CD62L-positive. Trimming removed 4 bases at V and 7 bases at J, with 20 bases between. The CDR3 length is 14 residues. CDR1 is SQVTM and CDR2 is ANQGSEA in the germline V gene. Repertoires were generated with immunoSEQ multiplex PCR, while TCRdb's copy carries only in-frame clones and drops some. The sample yields around 77,000 clones, around 92% seen once. The chain has TRBV29-1 and TRBJ2-7, with D perhaps matching TRBD2 (5 bases). The sequence was collected from a person aged 30 to 69 in good health. The sequencing sample was made of naive CD4+ T cells from blood. The subset denotes: CD45RO-negative CD62L-positive naive CD4 T cells. The CDR3 bases are TGCAGCGTTGTAGGAGGCTCGAATCCGGGGGAGCAGTACTTC. Protein product: CSVVGGSNPGEQYF.